This T cell receptor (beta chain) stems from a study of control samples from healthy donors and cancer patients. Libraries were prepared by immunoSEQ multiplex PCR; TCRdb keeps only in-frame clonotypes and omits some of them. The sample lists some 82,000 clones, around 80% seen once, with around a tenth in the top ten. The sequence was obtained from a man aged 55-75 years with head and neck cancer. Sequences were obtained from PBMCs.

Written as DNA, the CDR3 is TGCGCCAGCAGCTTGGATCCAGCGGCGCCCTACAATGAGCAGTTCTTC. Its protein is CASSLDPAAPYNEQFF. The chain has TRBV5-1 and TRBJ2-1, with D possibly matching TRBD2 (5 bases). Trimming left V 0 bases short and J 2 bases short, with 12 bases between. The germline CDR1 and CDR2 sequences are SGHRS and YFSETQ. The CDR3 contains 16 residues.